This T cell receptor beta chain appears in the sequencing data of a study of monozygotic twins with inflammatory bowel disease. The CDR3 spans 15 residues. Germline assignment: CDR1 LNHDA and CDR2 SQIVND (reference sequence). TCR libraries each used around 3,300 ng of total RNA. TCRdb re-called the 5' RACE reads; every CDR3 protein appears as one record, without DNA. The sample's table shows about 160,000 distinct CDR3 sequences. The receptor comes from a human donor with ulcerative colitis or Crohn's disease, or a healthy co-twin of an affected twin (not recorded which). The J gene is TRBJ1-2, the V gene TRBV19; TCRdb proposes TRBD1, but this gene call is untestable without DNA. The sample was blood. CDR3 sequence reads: CASSTRTERSYGYTF.